This T cell receptor (beta chain) was observed in a study of blood T cell repertoires in COVID-19. Study-level background: Spain, Italy and the United States supplied samples that represented acute and convalescent COVID-19. From T cells, B-cell-depleted T cells, or PBMCs came the material, which was cDNA or gDNA.

Per the study methods: For nucleated cells, counts were estimated from reference gene primer amplification. Libraries were prepared by immunoSEQ multiplex PCR; TCRdb keeps only in-frame clonotypes and omits some of them. That table supplies the V and J calls and clone size; D and trimming were determined from the DNA. The data hold more than 50,000 clones, with 75% to 85% observed a single time. With V trimmed by 4 bases and J by 4 bases, 8 bases remained unmatched. In germline, CDR1 is LNHDA, CDR2 SQIVND (reference sequence). CDR3 length: 15 residues. This chain uses TRBV19 with TRBJ1-2; 8 bases agree with TRBD1. The sample taken for sequencing was peripheral blood. The clonotype comes from a human donor in a cohort sampled during active COVID-19. The CDR3 region is CASSRNQGAAYGYTF. The DNA for the CDR3 is TGTGCCAGTAGTAGAAATCAGGGGGCGGCCTATGGCTACACCTTC.